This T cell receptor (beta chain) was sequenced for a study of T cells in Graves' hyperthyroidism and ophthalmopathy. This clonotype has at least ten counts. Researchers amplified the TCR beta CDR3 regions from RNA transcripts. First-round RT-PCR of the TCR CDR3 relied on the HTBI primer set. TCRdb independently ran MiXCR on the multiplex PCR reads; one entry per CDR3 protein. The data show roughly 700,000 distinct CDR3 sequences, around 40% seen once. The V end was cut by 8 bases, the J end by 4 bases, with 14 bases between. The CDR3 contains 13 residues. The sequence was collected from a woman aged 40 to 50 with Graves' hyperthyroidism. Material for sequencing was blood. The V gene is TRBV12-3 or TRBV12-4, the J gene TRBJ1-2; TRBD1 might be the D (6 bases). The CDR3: CASVLGAAYGYTF. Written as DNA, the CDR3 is TGTGCCAGCGTCTTGGGGGCCGCCTATGGCTACACCTTC.